These T cell receptor beta chains were read from a single sample in a study. MiXCR, run by TCRdb on the 5' RACE reads, gives a single entry per CDR3 protein. The data show fewer than 6,500 distinct CDR3 sequences, with 36% seen just once and roughly 53% held by the top ten. The sequencing sample was made of memory CD4+ T cells sorted from blood. These receptors came from a female donor with breast cancer. CDR3s include the opening cysteine and the closing phenylalanine or tryptophan. Fields, in order: J gene, clone size, V gene, D gene, CDR3 protein, CDR3 DNA. A D gene is named only where the DNA matches it firmly. Expanded clones get a size class; other rows say once, few or many, or leave the size out.

TRBJ2-1	-	TRBV5-4	TRBD2	CASSSPPSGINNEQFF	TGTGCCAGCAGCTCCCCCCCTAGCGGGATTAACAATGAGCAGTTCTTC
TRBJ1-2	medium-sized	TRBV10-3	-	CAISDWTALGYTF	TGTGCCATCAGTGATTGGACAGCCCTTGGCTACACCTTC
TRBJ2-5	-	TRBV2	-	CASSGRLEQETQYF	TGTGCCAGCAGTGGGAGGTTGGAACAAGAGACCCAGTACTTC
TRBJ2-2	medium-sized	TRBV5-1	-	CASSFSGPNTGELFF	TGCGCCAGCAGCTTTAGCGGACCGAACACTGGGGAGCTGTTTTTT
TRBJ2-7	medium-sized	TRBV18	-	CASSPYVLQEQYF	TGTGCCAGCTCTCCCTATGTCCTCCAGGAGCAGTACTTC
TRBJ1-1	medium-sized	TRBV4-1	-	CASSQVGWNTEAFF	TGCGCCAGCAGCCAAGTCGGTTGGAACACTGAAGCTTTCTTT
TRBJ2-1	few	TRBV20-1	TRBD1	CSARHPGTGSVEQFF	TGCAGTGCTAGACACCCCGGGACAGGGTCGGTGGAGCAGTTCTTC
TRBJ2-7	-	TRBV6-2/TRBV6-3	-	CASSCVTPSSYEQYF	TGTGCCAGCAGTTGTGTGACACCGAGCTCGTACGAGCAGTACTTC
TRBJ2-3	-	TRBV5-1	-	CASSLVRGSTDTQYF	TGCGCCAGCAGCCTTGTGCGGGGCTCCACAGATACGCAGTATTTT
TRBJ2-1	-	TRBV7-2	-	CAGRLRGSGDEQFF	TGTGCCGGCAGGCTACGAGGCAGTGGCGATGAGCAGTTCTTC
TRBJ2-5	few	TRBV7-9	-	CASSQEETQYF	TGTGCCAGCTCTCAGGAAGAGACCCAGTACTTC
TRBJ1-5	-	TRBV20-1	-	CSARPGARNQPQHF	TGCAGTGCTAGACCCGGGGCCCGGAATCAGCCCCAGCATTTT
TRBJ1-1	-	TRBV29-1	-	CSVMTGMNTEAFF	TGCAGCGTTATGACAGGCATGAACACTGAAGCTTTCTTT
TRBJ2-1	-	TRBV5-1	-	CASSSRDSSYNEQFF	TGCGCCAGCAGCTCGCGGGACAGCTCCTACAATGAGCAGTTCTTC
TRBJ2-1	medium-sized	TRBV4-1	TRBD2	CASSHIDLGLAGGNEQFF	TGCGCCAGCAGCCATATAGATCTGGGACTAGCGGGGGGAAATGAGCAGTTCTTC
TRBJ1-6	-	TRBV6-6	-	CASNRGGVGPPLHF	TGTGCCAGCAATAGGGGGGGGGTTGGTCCACCCCTCCACTTT
TRBJ1-5	-	TRBV5-1	-	CASSLAGTNQPQHF	TGCGCCAGCAGCTTGGCGGGGACCAATCAGCCCCAGCATTTT
TRBJ1-5	medium-sized	TRBV24-1	-	CATSSDRDFSNQPQHF	TGTGCCACCAGTTCCGACCGAGACTTTAGCAATCAGCCCCAGCATTTT
TRBJ2-3	many	TRBV6-5	TRBD2	CASRTGLAGPTDTQYF	TGTGCCAGCAGGACGGGACTAGCGGGACCCACAGATACGCAGTATTTT
TRBJ2-2	medium-sized	TRBV4-1	TRBD1	CASSLVGTGDTGELFF	TGCGCCAGCAGCCTAGTTGGGACAGGGGACACCGGGGAGCTGTTTTTT
TRBJ2-7	-	TRBV20-1	-	CSARRGRPAYEQYF	TGCAGTGCTAGACGAGGGCGACCCGCCTACGAGCAGTACTTC
TRBJ2-7	many	TRBV5-4	TRBD2	CASSLSGLALGGEQYF	TGTGCCAGCAGCTTAAGCGGACTAGCTTTGGGCGGCGAGCAGTACTTC
TRBJ2-6	medium-sized	TRBV5-1	TRBD1	CASSRQGTNAGANVLTF	TGCGCCAGCAGCCGACAGGGCACTAACGCTGGGGCCAACGTCCTGACTTTC
TRBJ1-2	-	TRBV7-8	-	CASSSGVRGNYGYTF	TGTGCCAGCAGCTCAGGGGTTCGGGGAAACTATGGCTACACCTTC
TRBJ1-3	-	TRBV18	-	CASSPTIASGSGNTIYF	TGTGCCAGCTCACCAACTATCGCGTCGGGGTCCGGAAACACCATATATTTT
TRBJ2-3	large	TRBV7-2	-	CASSFYRTDTQYF	TGTGCCAGCAGCTTCTACCGCACAGATACGCAGTATTTT
TRBJ2-7	-	TRBV5-1	TRBD1	CASSWTGKHEQYF	TGCGCCAGCAGCTGGACAGGGAAGCACGAGCAGTACTTC
TRBJ2-3	-	TRBV5-6	-	CTSSPTGAGTQYF	TGTACCAGCAGCCCGACAGGAGCGGGTACGCAGTATTTC
TRBJ1-5	many	TRBV12-3/TRBV12-4	-	CASSRIQPLSNQPQHF	TGTGCCAGCAGCCGAATACAGCCTCTTAGCAATCAGCCCCAGCATTTT
TRBJ2-7	many	TRBV12-3/TRBV12-4	TRBD1	CASSGWSGTGTYEQYF	TGTGCCAGCAGCGGTTGGTCCGGGACAGGGACCTACGAGCAGTACTTC
TRBJ2-1	few	TRBV7-6	-	CASSIYFSSYNEQFF	TGTGCCAGCAGCATATACTTTTCCTCCTACAATGAGCAGTTCTTC
TRBJ1-5	medium-sized	TRBV20-1	-	CSARDEDLINQPQHF	TGCAGTGCTAGAGACGAAGATCTAATAAATCAGCCCCAGCATTTT
TRBJ1-5	-	TRBV5-1	TRBD1	CASSLGQGSQPQHF	TGCGCCAGCAGCTTGGGACAGGGGAGTCAGCCCCAGCATTTT
TRBJ1-2	few	TRBV6-1	-	CASSVTGRSYGYTF	TGTGCCAGCAGTGTCACCGGGAGAAGCTATGGCTACACCTTC
TRBJ2-2	few	TRBV18	-	CASSPNEDTGELFF	TGTGCCAGCTCACCAAACGAAGACACCGGGGAGCTGTTTTTT
TRBJ1-5	-	TRBV20-1	-	CSARKDSNQSQHF	TGCAGTGCTAGGAAGGATAGCAATCAGTCCCAGCATTTT
TRBJ2-5	many	TRBV7-9	TRBD1	CASSDGGQGPPEWQETQYF	TGTGCCAGCAGTGATGGGGGACAGGGTCCTCCGGAATGGCAAGAGACCCAGTACTTC
TRBJ1-5	many	TRBV5-5	-	CASNPQVSNQPQHF	TGTGCCAGCAACCCACAGGTTAGCAATCAGCCCCAGCATTTT
TRBJ2-1	medium-sized	TRBV11-2	TRBD2	CASSFRGSSYNEQFF	TGTGCCAGCAGCTTCCGCGGGAGCTCCTACAATGAGCAGTTCTTC
TRBJ2-7	medium-sized	TRBV12-3/TRBV12-4	TRBD1	CASTLGWDSPEQYF	TGTGCCAGCACCCTAGGGTGGGACAGTCCCGAGCAGTACTTC
TRBJ2-7	medium-sized	TRBV3-1	-	CASSQGVFGARYF	TGTGCCAGCAGCCAAGGGGTTTTTGGGGCGCGATACTTC
TRBJ1-2	few	TRBV19	-	CASSIGENYGYAF	TGTGCCAGTAGTATTGGTGAAAACTATGGCTACGCCTTC
TRBJ2-5	few	TRBV27	-	CASSYEARGRETQYF	TGTGCCAGCAGTTATGAAGCGAGGGGACGTGAGACCCAGTACTTC
TRBJ2-1	-	TRBV20-1	-	CSARGEGAGRDEQFF	TGCAGTGCTAGAGGTGAAGGGGCAGGTAGGGATGAGCAGTTCTTC
TRBJ2-2	many	TRBV6-5	-	CASSAPGLSSGELFF	TGTGCCAGCAGTGCCCCGGGACTTAGCTCCGGGGAGCTGTTTTTT
TRBJ1-5	medium-sized	TRBV20-1	TRBD1	CSANRGTGGDQPQHF	TGCAGTGCAAATAGGGGGACAGGGGGTGATCAGCCCCAGCATTTT
TRBJ2-7	many	TRBV5-1	TRBD2	CASSTTSGGSYEQYF	TGCGCCAGCAGCACCACTAGCGGGGGCTCCTACGAGCAGTACTTC
TRBJ2-7	-	TRBV28	-	CASSFAGRSYEQYF	TGTGCCAGCAGTTTTGCGGGGCGCTCCTACGAGCAGTACTTC
TRBJ2-7	-	TRBV29-1	-	CSVDGGSGEQYF	TGCAGCGTTGACGGGGGCAGTGGGGAGCAGTACTTC
TRBJ2-7	medium-sized	TRBV5-1	TRBD2	CASSGQGTSGSYEQYF	TGCGCCAGCAGCGGACAAGGGACTAGCGGGAGTTACGAGCAGTACTTC
TRBJ2-1	many	TRBV20-1	-	CSARGQSVEQFF	TGCAGTGCTAGAGGACAGTCCGTTGAGCAGTTCTTC
TRBJ2-1	medium-sized	TRBV6-1	-	CASTNHGSNNEQFF	TGTGCCAGCACCAATCACGGGAGTAACAATGAGCAGTTCTTC
TRBJ1-6	many	TRBV5-1	TRBD1	CASSIPGQGSSPLHF	TGCGCCAGCAGCATACCGGGACAGGGTAGTTCACCCCTCCACTTT
TRBJ2-7	medium-sized	TRBV4-1	-	CASSPALLGSRYEQYF	TGCGCCAGCAGCCCCGCCCTTCTGGGATCACGCTACGAGCAGTACTTC